This T cell receptor (beta chain) was identified in a study of cytomegalovirus exposure and HLA in healthy donors (dated by TCRdb to the late 2010s). About the full investigation: An earlier analysis of approximately 640 of the donors reported roughly 300 Gb of sequence data and approximately 110 million unique TCR beta sequences from some 180 million T cells. An early release that covered some 630 HLA-typed donors contained approximately 300 gigabases of sequencing data and tens of millions of unique TCR sequences. Of the approximately 400 genotyped donors, approximately 80% fell in the genetic ancestry cluster associated with self-reported Caucasian donors. The aim of the study was to test whether cataloging public T cell receptors could identify signatures of past pathogen exposure. Using immunosequencing, the study profiled T cell repertoires from 640 or so subjects and related those repertoires to cytomegalovirus serostatus. Along with the approximately 650-subject first cohort, a separate validation cohort of more than 90 different subjects was used. To predict cytomegalovirus infection status, the study brought together high-throughput TCR immunosequencing, statistical association of individual TCRs with disease status, and machine learning. In a later analysis, previously published TCR beta repertoires from 550 to 750 donors were re-analyzed and high-resolution HLA genotyping was added so that TCR occurrence patterns could be studied. Rather than drawing on any new phenotypic data, the later analysis identified candidate immune exposures from TCR beta sequences and the way those sequences occurred across donors. An earlier analysis of 587 of the donors used high-throughput TCR beta sequencing to judge whether each TCR beta V gene segment behaved as functional or pseudogenic. Donor age, sex, ethnicity and CMV serostatus were collected together with the repertoire data. A later genetic analysis used genome-wide SNP genotypes for about 55% of the 666 donors, treating that subset as a discovery cohort. Every repertoire in the discovery cohort had been generated on one and the same sequencing platform. HLA typing included class I and class II loci at four-digit resolution. The number of typed donors differed by locus: 629-630 for A, B, C, DRB1 and DQB1; some 500 for DQA1; fewer than 610 for DPA1; and about 450 for DPB1. Roughly five DR-DQ haplotypes were handled as single units for association and clustering, since linkage in the cohort was strong. Among around 400 genotyped donors of the cohort, an average of approximately 220,000 unique TCR beta nucleotide sequences was sequenced per donor, of which roughly 18% were non-productive. Study-wide findings and limitations: In a later analysis, most CMV-associated TCR beta chains were found to appear HLA-restricted, with HLA associations seemingly driven largely by CMV exposure. HLA typing was unavailable for some donors at each locus, so association tests used only the typed subset. Correlated functional status among segregating V segments might be attributable to linkage disequilibrium, but an unknown experimental factor could not be ruled out. The 87-base-pair reads could not distinguish some IMGT-functional V segments, including TRBV6-2 and TRBV6-3, so those segments were excluded. The presence/absence analyses assumed that sequencing depth was roughly uniform across donors, and that assumption may not be true. In this cohort, only TCR beta chains were sequenced, and detectable features were limited by the absence of alpha or paired-chain data. A further reported finding was that TCR beta sequences accurately predicted the HLA-A and HLA-B alleles for most subjects in the first cohort. A cluster of highly shared sequence variants was judged likely to be a technical artifact of the sequencing pipeline. Fewer than 20 rarely observed V segments, including chromosome 9 orphons, were excluded from the earlier analysis of 550 to 700 of the donors because counts were too low. Most TCR sequences were observed very rarely across donors, whereas some public TCRs were present in many individuals. In a later analysis, HLA-associated TCR beta chains showed more clonal expansion and lower generation probabilities than non-associated chains that were equally common. Immune exposure information for the cohort was limited to CMV serostatus. The classifier was reported to diagnose cytomegalovirus status with high specificity and sensitivity in both the original and validation cohorts. Assigning TCR associations to individual alleles was difficult when HLA alleles, especially DR and DQ, strongly co-occurred. The authors suggested that the approach could potentially be generalized to other disease states and immunological phenotypes. In a later analysis, the rate of TCR association differed among HLA loci, with DRB1 alleles having the most associated TCRs and HLA-C alleles having the fewest. A later genetic analysis associated a missense DCLRE1C variant with V-gene and J-gene trimming of TCR beta chains, and an independent cohort replicated the association. In vitro tests confirmed that a few of the cytomegalovirus-associated TCR beta chains recognize cytomegalovirus antigens. A later analysis reported that several top co-occurrence clusters appeared linked to parvovirus B19, influenza, CMV and Epstein-Barr virus. According to a later genetic analysis, donors in an Asian-associated ancestry cluster had fewer N-insertions in productive TCRs than the approximately 610-donor mean. Broadly in line with IMGT annotations, most TCR beta V segments showed up in productive rearrangements about 90% or about 30% of the time in an earlier analysis of several hundred of the donors. In the study, about 150 TCR beta chains were listed as associated with cytomegalovirus. A later analysis associated 15,000 to 20,000 TCR beta sequences with specific HLA alleles at a false discovery rate of 0.05.

Based on the germline V gene, the CDR1 and CDR2 sequences are MNHEY and SVGAGI. The V end gives up 8 bases and the J end 10 bases, leaving 16 bases in the junction not matched to a gene. Inclusive of the bounding cysteine and phenylalanine, the CDR3 is 15 residues long. Just the 45-base CDR3 DNA is kept, in frame starting at base 1. The cohort was made up of 666 healthy bone marrow donors. At the time of sampling, all cohort members were nominally healthy, though unrecorded immune exposures were likely present. The donor tested CMV seronegative, placing the donor among the 350 or so seronegative members of the cohort. A peripheral blood sample was collected from each donor, and TCR beta sequencing was performed on peripheral blood mononuclear cells. The Qiagen DNeasy Blood Extraction Kit was used to extract genomic DNA from the blood cell samples. This clone was seen more than once but under ten times. What antigen it recognizes has not been identified. No much larger clonotype is one base removed from it; base qualities were not supplied.

The library was made by the immunoSEQ multiplex PCR assay. A mixture of 60 forward primers for TCR Vbeta segments and 13 reverse primers for TCR Jbeta segments was used in the multiplex PCR. A multiplex PCR assay on genomic DNA amplified the CDR3 region of rearranged TCR beta genes. The amplified TCR beta libraries were sequenced on the Illumina HiSeq System as 87-base-pair reads. The original pipeline was this. In a later analysis, some 80 million unique TCR beta chains were counted across the roughly 610 repertoires, and roughly 11 million of these chains were shared by at least two donors. Raw reads were error-corrected and collapsed into unique sequences with a nearest-neighbor algorithm that merged closely related sequences to remove PCR and sequencing errors. V, D and J gene segments were assigned by aligning CDR3 sequences to IMGT reference sequences. Each retained sequence needed at least a six-nucleotide match to both a V gene segment and a J gene segment. Rearrangements were classified as productive when the CDR3 lacked stop codons and remained in frame with V and J, and all other rearrangements were classified as non-productive. CDR3 was defined according to IMGT convention as the region running from the second conserved V-encoded cysteine to the conserved J-encoded phenylalanine. Sequences without an unambiguous match to a single V gene segment were excluded from the earlier analysis of 450 to 750 of the donors. In an earlier analysis of about 590 of the donors, a V segment was called functional when productive rearrangements were above 56.7%, and segregating when the standard deviation between donors exceeded 5%. To diagnose cytomegalovirus status from the catalog of TCR beta chain sequences, a statistical classification framework was built. V and J gene assignment, in a later analysis, came from comparing TCR nucleotide sequences with IMGT/GENE-DB human TR gene sequences. In a later analysis, CDR3 sequences and most-parsimonious VDJ recombination scenarios were assigned using the TCRdist pipeline. In a later analysis, each TCR beta chain was defined by its CDR3 amino acid sequence together with its V-gene family, and reads without a unique V-gene family were excluded. In a later analysis, fewer than 600 highly shared, low-generation-probability nucleotide sequences were removed to address suspected cross-contamination and a sequencing artifact. In a later analysis, a clonal expansion index was calculated for each public chain from normalized within-repertoire ranks of inferred template counts. Generation probabilities in a later analysis came from a VDJ recombination model fitted to out-of-frame rearrangements, and those results were checked against IGoR. In a later analysis, hypergeometric tests were used to score TCR-TCR, TCR-HLA and TCR-CMV co-occurrence, with a repertoire-size bias correction applied to TCR pairs. In a later analysis, false discovery rates were estimated by permuting HLA or CMV assignments 20 times. A later analysis grouped co-occurring TCRs with DBSCAN, adding TCRdist sequence similarity when clustering within HLA-allele-positive subsets. Repertoires with fewer than 30,000 or more than 120,000 public chains, plus five repertoires with anomalous nucleotide sharing, were excluded from co-occurrence clustering. TCRdb provides this immuneACCESS table in a form limited to in-frame rearrangements. Some clones are lacking; in checked studies, under half of them reflect an unresolved V gene, and why the rest are absent is not known. From that table come the V and J calls and clone size; the DNA was used to work out D and trimming. The sample table holds about 130,000 clones, of which about 8.5% were seen once. Of the sample, about 5.5% falls within the top ten clones.

The receptor comes from a man between 40 and 49 years old in good health and CMV-seronegative. The sequenced sample was PBMCs. The chain links TRBV6-5 with TRBJ2-2; 7 nucleotides in the junction match TRBD1. Read as DNA, the sequence is TGTGCCAGCGCGACGTATAGGGGGCAAACGGAGGAGCTGTTTTTT. Its protein reads: CASATYRGQTEELFF.